This T cell receptor beta chain was found in a study of monozygotic twins with inflammatory bowel disease. No DNA is given; TCRdb re-called the 5' RACE reads and lists each CDR3 protein once. The repertoire table contains around 99,000 distinct CDR3 sequences. Germline lookup yields CDR1 MNHEY and CDR2 SMNVEV (reference sequence). This CDR3 comprises 14 residues. Sequencing was performed on blood. This sequence was found in a human donor with ulcerative colitis or Crohn's disease, or a healthy co-twin of an affected twin (not recorded which). This sequence joins TRBV27 and TRBJ1-2. CDR3 sequence: CATSAGGSTYGYTF.